This T cell receptor (beta chain) emerged from a study of cytomegalovirus exposure and HLA in healthy donors. 13 Jbeta primers and 60 Vbeta primers were used for the PCR. The table came from immunoSEQ multiplex PCR; TCRdb's copy has only in-frame clones and leaves some out. The sample yields 95,000 to 150,000 clones, of which the top ten take up around 3.6%. Findings of the study overall: Per published reports, the classifier diagnosed cytomegalovirus status with high specificity and sensitivity. When analyzed later, the rates of TCR association showed variation by HLA locus, with DRB1 the most and HLA-C the fewest.

Trimming cost V 2 bases and J 5 bases; bases outside gene matches: 8. CDR1 is SGDLS, CDR2 YYNGEE, per germline. This CDR3 has 15 amino acids. For this clone: The antigen remains unidentified.

The chain is built from TRBV9 and TRBJ1-1, with 8 nucleotides matching TRBD1. Sequenced input: PBMCs. The clonotype was recovered from a man between 18 and 29 years old in good health and CMV-seronegative. Here the CDR3 DNA reads TGTGCCAGCAGCGTCGGGGGCAGGGGGCTGACTGAAGCTTTCTTT. Its protein is CASSVGGRGLTEAFF.